This TCR beta chain was sequenced in a study of T-cell reconstitution after alpha-beta-depleted transplantation in children. In this sample, this clonotype turned up a few times. Its antigen is not known. Findings and caveats of the study: At the one-year point after transplant, T-cell counts and TCRbeta diversity were found to come mostly from T cells that had been newly produced. Reportedly, roughly two months post-transplant, alpha-beta T cells arose from several hundred expanded graft clones. After transplant, high TCRbeta diversity at day 60 in some patients arose from surviving recipient T cells and thymic progenitors.

Unique molecular identifiers were incorporated when the TCRbeta library was constructed. From the PCR reads, TCRdb called clonotypes with MiXCR, one entry per CDR3 protein. The table has about 830,000 distinct CDR3 sequences, under 20% seen once. Per the germline V gene, CDR1 is SEHNR and CDR2 is FQNEAQ (reference sequence). V was clipped by 2 bases and J by 3 bases; unmatched bases: 7. The CDR3 totals 15 residues. The specimen was PBMCs, mostly from graft donor cells, collected 360 days after TCRalphabeta/CD19-depleted stem cell transplant. This chain links TRBV7-9 with TRBJ2-7, with 7 bases matching TRBD1. The receptor comes from a male patient younger than 18 who had a stem cell transplant for acute lymphoblastic leukemia, so the T cells may come from the graft donor. CDR3 nucleotides: TGTGCCAGCAGCTTACCCGTGAGACAGGGCTACGAGCAGTACTTC. Translated: CASSLPVRQGYEQYF. Full variable domain (rest looked up from reference TRBV7-9 and TRBJ2-7): DTGVSQNPRHKITKRGQNVTFRCDPISEHNRLYWYRQTLGQGPEFLTYFQNEAQLEKSRLLSDRFSAERPKGSFSTLEIQRTEQGDSAMYLCASSLPVRQGYEQYFGPGTRLTVT.